The clone carrying this T cell receptor beta chain was counted many times. Its antigen is currently unknown. The authors ran a second PCR of 7 to 11 cycles using a sample-barcoded 5' primer and a J-beta primer mix. TCRdb passed the 5' RACE reads through MiXCR, listing each CDR3 protein once. The sample includes 1.5 million to 1.8 million distinct CDR3 sequences, approximately 43% of them seen just once. The donors, aged roughly 6 to 95, were healthy Caucasians from Russia. This sample is drawn from a study of blood T cells in healthy people across ages. Study-level points and caveats: Greater diversity and more naive CD4+ cells were seen in long-lived donors than in aged donors. TCR beta diversity per million T cells fell roughly linearly with age. In these data, TCR beta diversity tracked strongly with naive T cell percentage.

The sequence came from a woman younger than 35 in good health. Sequencing was done on a sample of blood.

This chain's CDR3 is CASIIPAGEQFF. The CDR3 DNA reads TGTGCCAGCATCATCCCCGCTGGTGAGCAGTTCTTC. The chain recombines TRBV27 with TRBJ2-1; D remains unclear. This CDR3 has 12 residues. CDR1 MNHEY and CDR2 SMNVEV come from the germline V gene (reference sequence). The V end was cut by 7 bases, the J end by 9 bases, with 13 bases between.